Sequencing of this TCR beta chain was carried out in a study of T cells in Graves' hyperthyroidism and ophthalmopathy (dated by TCRdb to the late 2010s). For the study in its entirety: Peripheral blood was sampled at the time of initial diagnosis, prior to any treatment. Once sampling was done, hyperthyroidism patients were given methimazole at a starting dose of 30 mg daily, whereas ophthalmopathy patients were given high-dose intravenous methylprednisolone. In addition, the study compared T-cell repertoires in thyroid tissue and in blood from a handful of Graves' hyperthyroidism patients. An independent validation cohort of around 19 hyperthyroidism patients and about 15 patients who later progressed to ophthalmopathy tested prospective prediction of ophthalmopathy. TCR Vbeta CDR3 sequencing of 130 to 150 peripheral blood samples (approximately 44 ophthalmopathy, about 80 hyperthyroidism and approximately 17 progressor patients) is reported in the paper. The 85 to 100 discovery patients were divided at random into training and test sets in a 7:3 ratio. A discovery cohort of approximately 100 patients, approximately 45 with Graves' ophthalmopathy and about 60 with stable Graves' hyperthyroidism, was used to find distinguishing TCR V-J signatures.

Inclusive of the bounding cysteine and phenylalanine, the CDR3 is 14 residues long. Just the 42-base CDR3 DNA is kept, in frame starting at base 1. The germline V gene supplies CDR1 SGHRS and CDR2 YFSETQ. Trimming takes 0 bases from V and 9 bases from J, and the germline ends sit 12 bases apart. TCR beta CDR3 regions were amplified from RNA transcripts. The TCR CDR3 was subjected to a first round of RT-PCR using the HTBI primer set and the Qiagen OneStep RT-PCR kit. Libraries were constructed in a second round of multiplex PCR, after which size selection and purification were performed. The libraries were sequenced on an Illumina HiSeq2000 using paired-end 100 bp reads. The published analysis was carried out like this. SOAPnuke was used to process the raw data, removing reads that contained adapters or uncalled bases, had a mean Phred below 15, or lacked an exact match to the constant primer or identifier. COPE v1.2.5 was used to merge high-quality paired reads, and clonotypes were defined as unique nucleotide sequences. Clonotypes were aligned to IMGT TRBV, TRBD and TRBJ reference segments using MiTCR v1.1. The analysis was restricted to V-J combinations with a frequency above 0.0001, which together covered about 99% of the repertoires. The TCS score was defined as F50 (clonal expansion) divided by E x V (chaos), with BLOSUM62-based TCRdist calculated between CDR3 peptides within each V-J. Welch's t-statistics and random forest reduced some 510 V-J features to about 12, which were used in a naive Bayes classifier (R e1071). TCRdb's own reprocessing of the public reads used fastp at Q25 and MiXCR and kept productive beta chains. When rows share a CDR3 protein, they turn into one entry using the most common DNA and genes. These V and J calls are TCRdb output, not the study's own analysis. The sample table contains hundreds of thousands of distinct CDR3 sequences; only one count was recorded for under 20% of them. About a sixth of the sample lies in the top ten.

What the study reported, not specific to this receptor: No statistical method was used to fix the sample size in advance, and group allocation was not hidden from the investigators. Most expanded thyroid clonotypes (frequency above 0.001) were also detected in blood, a finding suggesting that blood repertoires may reflect thyroid immune responses. In validation, progression to ophthalmopathy was predicted by the model with 55% to 71% sensitivity and around 76% specificity, a median of roughly six months before onset. A 13 V-J signature model separated ophthalmopathy from stable hyperthyroidism, with 87.88% sensitivity and 81% to 83% specificity in cross-validation and 80%/75% in testing.

Hyperthyroidism patients were newly diagnosed, with disease duration under 2 months, and aged 18 to 65 years. Patients with uncontrolled infections, other autoimmune diseases, pregnancy or lactation were excluded. Clinical symptoms, serum thyroxine and TRAb, thyroid ultrasound, and orbital computed tomography formed the basis for the diagnoses. For progressor patients, blood was drawn at the first diagnosis of hyperthyroidism, before any ophthalmopathy symptoms had appeared. PBMCs were isolated from about 10 ml of fresh peripheral blood by Ficoll-Paque density gradient centrifugation. Progressor patients were initially diagnosed with Graves' hyperthyroidism and developed ophthalmopathy during follow-up. Total RNA was extracted using Trizol reagent, and RNA quality was assessed on an Agilent 2100 Bioanalyzer. In regard to this clonotype: This receptor's antigen is unknown. Base qualities are missing; no much larger clone stands one base away.

Sequencing used blood. The V and J genes are TRBV5-1 and TRBJ2-2; TRBD2 might be the D gene, on 5 matching bases. The source of this sequence is a woman aged 50 to 65 with Graves' hyperthyroidism that later progressed to Graves' ophthalmopathy. The sequenced DNA: TGCGCCAGCAGCTTGGGAGGACTGGCGCGGGAGCTGTTTTTT. This translates into CASSLGGLARELFF.